This is a list of T cell receptor beta chains from one sample in a study of OX40 agonist ivuxolimab in advanced cancers. Clones were read by immunoSEQ multiplex PCR, and TCRdb kept only the in-frame ones, dropping some. The top ten hold about 2% of the sample, which has some 65,000 clones, approximately 86% seen once. The source was CD4+ or CD8+ T cells sorted from blood, collected in a trial of the OX40 agonist ivuxolimab. These receptors originate from an adult with an advanced solid tumor such as melanoma, head and neck, liver or kidney cancer. The CDR3 runs from the conserved cysteine through the conserved F or W. Fields, in order: D gene, clone size, J gene, V gene, CDR3 protein, CDR3 DNA. D genes are given only for firm matches. Size values are once, few and many counts, or a class for expanded clones, and some rows have none.

TRBD2 - TRBJ2-6 TRBV7-2 CASSLVAGVRGANVLTF TGTGCCAGCAGCTTAGTGGCGGGGGTCCGTGGGGCCAACGTCCTGACTTTC
- - TRBJ2-5 TRBV6-5 CASSRRQSQETQYF TGTGCCAGCAGTCGACGACAGTCCCAAGAGACCCAGTACTTC
TRBD2 - TRBJ2-7 TRBV11-2 CASSLEMAGGTYEQYF TGTGCCAGCAGCTTAGAGATGGCGGGGGGAACCTACGAGCAGTACTTC
TRBD1 - TRBJ1-2 TRBV6-6 CASRGQGRAYYGYTF TGTGCCAGCAGAGGACAGGGAAGGGCATACTATGGCTACACCTTC
- - TRBJ1-2 TRBV28 CASSFRAGDGYTF TGTGCCAGCAGTTTTAGGGCAGGAGATGGCTACACCTTC
- - TRBJ2-1 TRBV30 CAWTATLTYNEQFF TGTGCCTGGACCGCGACACTTACCTACAATGAGCAGTTCTTC
- - TRBJ1-6 TRBV27 CASSLVVENNSPLHF TGTGCCAGCAGTTTAGTAGTCGAAAATAATTCACCCCTCCACTTT
TRBD1 once TRBJ2-3 TRBV7-2 CASSLEGQGIGTQYF TGTGCCAGCAGCTTAGAGGGACAGGGGATCGGTACGCAGTATTTT
TRBD1 once TRBJ1-2 TRBV9 CASSVLQGAAGYTF TGTGCCAGCAGCGTCCTACAGGGGGCGGCTGGCTACACCTTC
- few TRBJ1-1 TRBV4-1 CASSQSRTVNTEAFF TGCGCCAGCAGCCAATCTCGGACCGTGAACACTGAAGCTTTCTTT
TRBD1 - TRBJ1-1 TRBV19 CASSAGGRAFF TGTGCCAGTAGTGCAGGGGGTCGGGCTTTCTTT
- few TRBJ1-2 TRBV5-6 CASSLTDNYGYTF TGTGCCAGCAGCTTGACAGACAACTATGGCTACACCTTC
- - TRBJ2-5 TRBV7-2 CASSLSNLRYQETQYF TGTGCCAGCAGCTTAAGTAATCTCCGGTACCAAGAGACCCAGTACTTC
TRBD2 - TRBJ2-1 TRBV6-4 CASSQTSGSWDEQFF TGTGCCAGCAGCCAGACTAGCGGGAGTTGGGATGAGCAGTTCTTC
TRBD1 few TRBJ1-5 TRBV15 CATSRGTGGESNQPQHF TGTGCCACCAGCAGGGGGACAGGGGGGGAAAGCAATCAGCCCCAGCATTTT
TRBD2 few TRBJ2-5 TRBV7-9 CASSSGLAGRETQYF TGTGCCAGCAGCTCGGGACTAGCGGGAAGGGAGACCCAGTACTTC
TRBD1 - TRBJ2-7 TRBV2 CASSDRTGRDEQYF TGTGCCAGCAGTGACAGGACAGGGAGAGACGAGCAGTACTTC
TRBD2 - TRBJ2-7 TRBV6-1 CASSEARASSGNPYEQYF TGTGCCAGCAGTGAAGCCCGGGCCTCGAGCGGGAACCCCTACGAGCAGTACTTC
- few TRBJ2-4 TRBV2 CASSATALAKNIQYF TGTGCCAGCAGTGCTACAGCACTAGCCAAAAACATTCAGTACTTC
TRBD2 once TRBJ2-2 TRBV25-1 CASKGGGVGTGELFF TGTGCCAGCAAGGGCGGGGGAGTGGGAACCGGGGAGCTGTTTTTT